The 27 T cell receptor beta chains in this list originate from one sample, sequenced in a study of T cell responses to AZD1222 COVID-19 vaccine. Clones were sequenced by immunoSEQ multiplex PCR, and TCRdb holds only the in-frame ones, with some missing. The table records roughly 120,000 clones, 80% to 90% of them present only once. The input for sequencing was peripheral blood, taken on day 0 of AZD1222 vaccination. The receptors here all came from an adult in good health.

The CDR3 nucleotides read TGTGCCAGTACCATGGGGGTCAGGGGAGGCCCTAATCAGCCCCAGCATTTT. It codes for CASTMGVRGGPNQPQHF. The V and J genes are TRBV19 and TRBJ1-5, with D perhaps TRBD1 (6 bases). Germline assignment: CDR1 LNHDA and CDR2 SQIVND (reference sequence). This CDR3 has 17 residues. V shed 7 bases and J shed 4 bases, with 23 bases lying between them.

V usage is TRBV15 and J usage is TRBJ1-1, with D tentatively TRBD1 (5 bases). From germline, CDR1 is LNHNV and CDR2 YYDKDF (reference sequence). The CDR3 has 13 amino acids. The germline V and J ends were trimmed by 2 bases and 10 bases, with 14 bases remaining between them. Written as DNA, the CDR3 is TGTGCCACCAGCAGATATCGGGTCGGGGCAGCTTTCTTT. Translating gives CATSRYRVGAAFF. Full variable domain (rest looked up from reference TRBV15 and TRBJ1-1): DAMVIQNPRYQVTQFGKPVTLSCSQTLNHNVMYWYQQKSSQAPKLLFHYYDKDFNNEADTPDNFQSRRPNTSFCFLDIRSPGLGDTAMYLCATSRYRVGAAFFGQGTRLTVV.

This rearrangement joins TRBV10-2 to TRBJ1-1; 7 nucleotides agree with TRBD1. Germline trimming cut 5 bases from V and 3 bases from J; bases unmatched to any gene: 3. The germline gives CDR1 WSHSY, CDR2 SAAADI. There are 13 residues in the CDR3. CDR3 sequence: CASSSTGDTEAFF. The CDR3 region has the DNA TGCGCCAGCAGTTCCACAGGGGACACTGAAGCTTTCTTT.

The chain carries TRBV5-5 and TRBJ1-6; 11 bases align to TRBD1. The V gene's germline CDR1 is SGHKS and CDR2 YYEKEE (reference sequence). V lost 5 bases and J lost 4; bases outside the gene matches: 5. The CDR3 contains 16 residues. CDR3 sequence: CASSSGQGVYNSPLHF. CDR3 coding DNA: TGTGCCAGCAGTTCGGGACAGGGGGTTTATAATTCACCCCTCCACTTT.

The chain links TRBV19 to TRBJ1-6; D is undetermined. The length of the CDR3 is 17 residues. Germline V CDR1 and CDR2: LNHDA, SQIVND (reference sequence). Trimming left V 3 bases short and J 0 bases short, with 12 bases between. This chain's CDR3 is CASSMVVGSSYNSPLHF. The CDR3 DNA reads as TGTGCCAGTAGTATGGTCGTCGGTTCCTCCTATAATTCACCCCTCCACTTT.

The gene calls are TRBV29-1 and TRBJ2-7; D might be TRBD1 (6 bases). This CDR3 region has 13 residues. In germline, CDR1 is SQVTM, CDR2 ANQGSEA. The ends were cut back, 5 bases at V and 0 bases at J, with 11 bases in the middle. CDR3 sequence: CSVSGHSSYEQYF. The CDR3, as DNA: TGCAGCGTTTCGGGACACAGCTCCTACGAGCAGTACTTC.

The V gene is TRBV14, the J gene TRBJ2-5; TRBD2 matches at 7 bases. The CDR3 has 15 amino acids. CDR1 is SGHDN, CDR2 FVKESK, per germline. The junction had 10 bases not matched to a gene; V was cut back by 4 bases and J by 5 bases. CDR3 nucleotides: TGTGCCAGCAGCCCCTTGGGAGGGTTTGAGGAGACCCAGTACTTC. It is translated as CASSPLGGFEETQYF.

The chain combines TRBV19 with TRBJ2-1; 12 nucleotides line up with TRBD2. Looked up from germline, CDR1 is LNHDA and CDR2 is SQIVND (reference sequence). V lost 3 bases and J lost 7; bases outside the gene matches: 4. The CDR3 is 15 residues long. The CDR3 DNA reads TGTGCCAGTAGTATGCTAGCGGGGGGGCGTAATGAGCAGTTCTTC. Its protein product is CASSMLAGGRNEQFF.

This chain links TRBV9 with TRBJ1-6; 8 bases fit TRBD1. The CDR3 spans 13 residues. Germline V gives CDR1 SGDLS, CDR2 YYNGEE. With 8 bases clipped from V and 5 bases from J, the junction kept 3 bases outside the gene matches. The DNA for the CDR3 is TGTGCCAGTGCGGGACAGGATAATTCACCCCTCCACTTT. Translating it yields CASAGQDNSPLHF.

This chain connects TRBV18 to TRBJ2-2; D may match TRBD1 or TRBD2 (5 bases each). The germline V gene has CDR1 KGHSH and CDR2 LQKENI. The V gene lost 3 bases and the J gene lost 4 bases, with 18 bases spanning the gap. The CDR3 totals 17 residues. CDR3 DNA: TGTGCCAGCTCACCGCGTTTCGACCCTGGGGGCACCGGGGAGCTGTTTTTT. It yields the protein CASSPRFDPGGTGELFF.

The chain carries TRBV7-9 and TRBJ1-2, with 10 bases that match TRBD1. V shed 4 bases, J shed 8 bases, and the junction held 7 bases outside the gene matches. CDR3 length: 14 residues. Per the germline V gene, CDR1 is SEHNR and CDR2 is FQNEAQ (reference sequence). Here the CDR3 reads CASSSSRTGGGYTF. The CDR3 coding sequence is TGTGCCAGCAGCTCAAGCCGGACAGGGGGGGGCTACACCTTC.

V is TRBV18 and J is TRBJ2-2, with TRBD1 identical over 8 bases. Germline trimming cut 5 bases from V and 1 base from J; bases unmatched to any gene: 0. The CDR3 covers 14 residues. Germline lookup yields CDR1 KGHSH and CDR2 LQKENI. Here the CDR3 reads CASSGTGNTGELFF. The CDR3 coding sequence is TGTGCCAGCTCAGGGACAGGGAACACCGGGGAGCTGTTTTTT.

V is TRBV5-4 and J is TRBJ2-3; no reliable D call. V shed 0 bases and J shed 0 bases, with 5 bases lying between them. The CDR3 has 14 amino acids. Germline lookup yields CDR1 SGHNT and CDR2 YYREEE (reference sequence). The CDR3 sequence is CASSLVQSTDTQYF. The DNA for the CDR3 is TGTGCCAGCAGCTTGGTTCAGAGCACAGATACGCAGTATTTT.

This chain joins TRBV3-1 (or the pseudogene TRBV3-2) and TRBJ2-7; perhaps TRBD2 as D (5 bases). The CDR3 spans 12 residues. Trimming cost V 1 base and J 7 bases, with 8 bases left between them. Per germline, CDR1 LGHDT and CDR2 YNNKEL (reference sequence). The CDR3 loop is CASSQAEGEQYF. The CDR3 DNA reads as TGTGCCAGCAGCCAAGCAGAGGGAGAGCAGTACTTC.

This CDR3 reads CASSQAIFGPNTEAFF. Written as DNA, the CDR3 is TGCGCCAGCAGCCAAGCCATATTTGGACCGAACACTGAAGCTTTCTTT. The chain is built from TRBV4-1 and TRBJ1-1, with unresolved D. The CDR3 consists of 16 residues. V lost 1 base to trimming and J lost 1 base, with 13 bases between them. Germline V gene sequence: CDR1 MGHRA, CDR2 YSYEKL.

V is TRBV6-5 and J is TRBJ1-2; the D is unclear. This CDR3 contains 13 residues. The germline V gene has CDR1 MNHEY and CDR2 SVGAGI. Trimming stripped 10 bases from V and 7 bases from J, with 19 bases between. In nucleotides, the CDR3 is TGTGCCATCCAGGATGGAGTCTCGGGTGGCTACACCTTC. Encoded protein: CAIQDGVSGGYTF.

The chain links TRBV5-8 to TRBJ1-3; D is uncertain. Trimming took 5 bases from V and 0 from J, leaving 9 bases between them. This CDR3 is built from 14 residues. Germline CDR1 is SGHTS and CDR2 is YDEGEE. The CDR3 DNA follows: TGTGCCAGCAGTCGCGAATTCTCTGGAAACACCATATATTTT. The encoded protein is CASSREFSGNTIYF.

This clone was counted a single time. This sequence joins TRBV7-2 and TRBJ1-1; 8 bases line up with TRBD1. The CDR3 length is 15 residues. V trimming: 4 bases; J trimming: 0 bases; junction bases outside the gene matches: 4. CDR1 is SGHTA, CDR2 FQGNSA, per germline. CDR3 bases: TGTGCCAGCAGCTCCCAGGGGGCGCTGAACACTGAAGCTTTCTTT. It specifies CASSSQGALNTEAFF.

The rearrangement joins TRBV10-1 to TRBJ2-3; D ambiguous. The V end was cut by 6 bases, the J end by 4 bases, with 11 bases between. The CDR3 contains 13 residues. CDR1 is WNHNN, CDR2 SYGVQD, per germline (reference sequence). CDR3 sequence: CASSPGFPDTQYF. CDR3 DNA sequence: TGCGCCAGCAGCCCTGGATTCCCAGATACGCAGTATTTT.

This clone came up once. The V and J genes are TRBV4-1 and TRBJ2-3; D ambiguous. This CDR3 is 11 amino acids long. With 1 base removed from V and 5 bases from J, the gap between germline ends came to 1 base. In germline, CDR1 is MGHRA, CDR2 YSYEKL. CDR3 region: CASSQGDTQYF. The CDR3 DNA reads as TGCGCCAGCAGCCAAGGAGATACGCAGTATTTT.

The chain employs TRBV5-1 and TRBJ2-1; the D gene is possibly TRBD1 (6 bases). V lost 2 bases to trimming and J lost 5 bases, with 17 bases between them. The CDR3 runs 16 residues. CDR1 and CDR2 (germline): SGHRS, YFSETQ. The CDR3 is CASSLRSTGYDNEQFF. Written as DNA, the CDR3 is TGCGCCAGCAGCTTACGTTCTACAGGGTACGACAATGAGCAGTTCTTC. Full variable domain (remainder filled in from reference TRBV5-1 and TRBJ2-1): KAGVTQTPRYLIKTRGQQVTLSCSPISGHRSVSWYQQTPGQGLQFLFEYFSETQRNKGNFPGRFSGRQFSNSRSEMNVSTLELGDSALYLCASSLRSTGYDNEQFFGPGTRLTVL.

V is TRBV19 and J is TRBJ1-5, with D possibly TRBD1 on 6 matching bases. With 5 bases removed from V and 8 bases from J, the gap between germline ends came to 19 bases. Germline CDR1 is LNHDA and CDR2 is SQIVND (reference sequence). This CDR3 spans 15 amino acids. CDR3 in amino acids: CASSPRGSFEKPQHF. CDR3 bases: TGTGCCAGTAGTCCGAGGGGGTCCTTCGAGAAGCCCCAGCATTTT.

The V gene is TRBV7-9, the J gene TRBJ1-4, with D perhaps TRBD1 (5 bases). The germline V gene has CDR1 SEHNR and CDR2 FQNEAQ (reference sequence). The CDR3 is made up of 18 amino acids. Between the trimmed V and J ends, which lost 2 bases and 0 bases, there was a span of 16 bases. CDR3 coding DNA: TGTGCCAGCAGCTTATGGCAGGGTAACCCGGCAACTAATGAAAAACTGTTTTTT. This codes for CASSLWQGNPATNEKLFF.

The J gene is TRBJ1-5, the V gene TRBV5-8; D uncertain. The V gene's germline CDR1 is SGHTS and CDR2 YDEGEE. V was clipped by 4 bases and J by 4 bases, with 9 bases between them. The CDR3 loop spans 13 amino acids. Here the CDR3 reads CASSQTGNQPQHF. CDR3 nucleotides: TGTGCCAGCAGCCAAACCGGGAATCAGCCCCAGCATTTT. The full variable domain, rest sourced from reference TRBV5-8 and TRBJ1-5, is EAGVTQSPTHLIKTRGQQATLRCSPISGHTSVYWYQQALGLGLQFLLWYDEGEERNRGNFPPRFSGRQFPNYSSELNVNALELEDSALYLCASSQTGNQPQHFGDGTRLSIL.

This chain joins TRBV15 and TRBJ2-3; D remains ambiguous. The CDR3 contains 13 residues. The germline V gene encodes CDR1 LNHNV and CDR2 YYDKDF (reference sequence). V shed 3 bases and J shed 11 bases, with 15 bases lying between them. The CDR3 loop reads CATSSEPASGQYF. DNA for the CDR3: TGTGCCACCAGCAGTGAACCGGCTTCTGGGCAGTATTTT.

This CDR3 is CASSQRPGQTYEQYF. CDR3 coding DNA: TGTGCCAGCAGCCAAAGACCGGGACAGACCTACGAGCAGTACTTC. This chain uses TRBV14 with TRBJ2-7, with TRBD1 matching 7 bases. The CDR3 is 15 amino acids. The V gene end was trimmed by 2 bases and the J gene end by 2 bases; junction bases not matched to a gene: 6. Germline V gene lookup returns CDR1 SGHDN and CDR2 FVKESK.

V is TRBV6-1 and J is TRBJ1-1; a weak D match, TRBD1 (5 bases). The V and J ends lost 5 bases and 4 bases respectively, with 17 bases between them. Germline CDR1 reads MNHNS; CDR2 reads SASEGT. This CDR3 comprises 15 residues. CDR3 coding DNA: TGTGCCAGCAGTCCTTCGGGACTCGGCAGCACTGAAGCTTTCTTT. Amino acid sequence: CASSPSGLGSTEAFF.